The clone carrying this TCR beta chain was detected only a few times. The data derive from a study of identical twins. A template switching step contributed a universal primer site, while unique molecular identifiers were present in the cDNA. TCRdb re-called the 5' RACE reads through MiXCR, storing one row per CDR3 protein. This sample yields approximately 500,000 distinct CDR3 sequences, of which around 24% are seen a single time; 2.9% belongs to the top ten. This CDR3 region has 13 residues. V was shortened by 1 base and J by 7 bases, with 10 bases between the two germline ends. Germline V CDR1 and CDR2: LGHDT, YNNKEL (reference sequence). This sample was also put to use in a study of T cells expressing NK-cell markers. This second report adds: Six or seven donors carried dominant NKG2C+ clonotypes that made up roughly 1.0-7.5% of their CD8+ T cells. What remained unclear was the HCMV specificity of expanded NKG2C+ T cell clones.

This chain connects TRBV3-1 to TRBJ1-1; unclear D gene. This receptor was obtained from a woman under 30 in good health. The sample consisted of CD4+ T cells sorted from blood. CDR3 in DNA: TGTGCCAGCAGCCAAGTCCTGGCGGGTGAAGCTTTCTTT. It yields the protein CASSQVLAGEAFF.